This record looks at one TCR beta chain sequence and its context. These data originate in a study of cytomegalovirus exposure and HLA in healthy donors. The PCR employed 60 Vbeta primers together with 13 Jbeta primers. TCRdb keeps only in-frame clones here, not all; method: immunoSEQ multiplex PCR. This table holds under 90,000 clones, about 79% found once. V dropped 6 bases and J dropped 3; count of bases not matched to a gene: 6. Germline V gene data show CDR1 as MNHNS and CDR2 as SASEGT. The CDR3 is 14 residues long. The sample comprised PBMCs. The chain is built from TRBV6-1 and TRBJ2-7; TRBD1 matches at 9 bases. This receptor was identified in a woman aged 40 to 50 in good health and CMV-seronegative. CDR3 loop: CASRRGQGGYEQYF. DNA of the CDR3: TGTGCCAGCAGGAGGGGACAGGGTGGCTACGAGCAGTACTTC.